These 27 T cell receptor beta chains originate from one sample sequenced in a study of cytomegalovirus exposure and HLA in healthy donors. Some clones are missing from TCRdb's copy, which holds only in-frame ones; the method was immunoSEQ multiplex PCR. The sample contains about 160,000 clones, 85% to 90% of which appear only once. Source material: PBMCs. The source of these receptors is a man aged 18 to 29 in good health and CMV-seronegative.

The gene calls are TRBV6-5 and TRBJ1-2, with 9 bases lining up with TRBD1. The germline V gene encodes CDR1 MNHEY and CDR2 SVGAGI. CDR3 length equals 14 residues. The ends lost 6 bases at V and 3 bases at J; junction bases unmatched: 5. CDR3 protein: CASRTGGTHYGYTF. DNA for the CDR3: TGTGCCAGCAGGACAGGGGGGACCCACTATGGCTACACCTTC.

The chain uses TRBV6-1 and TRBJ1-1; D gene unclear. Trimming left V 2 bases short and J 2 bases short, with 3 bases between. CDR1 is MNHNS, CDR2 SASEGT, per germline. The CDR3 runs 12 residues. CDR3 in amino acids: CASSELNTEAFF. The CDR3 DNA follows: TGTGCCAGCAGTGAATTAAACACTGAAGCTTTCTTT.

This chain uses TRBV5-1 with TRBJ2-3, with TRBD1 as a possible D gene (6 bases). This CDR3 comprises 17 residues. V lost 4 bases and J lost 2, with 20 bases in between. Germline V gene data show CDR1 as SGHRS and CDR2 as YFSETQ. The chain's CDR3 is CASSLGSRAGDTDTQYF. The CDR3 region has the DNA TGCGCCAGCAGCCTAGGAAGTCGGGCAGGGGACACAGATACGCAGTATTTT.

This rearrangement joins TRBV2 to TRBJ1-2; D is uncertain. CDR1 and CDR2 (germline): SNHLY, FYNNEI. The length of the CDR3 is 13 residues. V lost 7 bases to trimming and J lost 7 bases, with 16 bases between them. CDR3 DNA sequence: TGTGCCAGCACGAGGACCAAAGCGGGTGGCTACACCTTC. Its protein is CASTRTKAGGYTF.

The J gene is TRBJ2-5, the V gene TRBV28, with D perhaps TRBD2 (5 bases). Germline lookup yields CDR1 MDHEN and CDR2 SYDVKM. This CDR3 has 15 residues. V lost 3 bases and J 2 bases, leaving 13 bases between the germline ends. The CDR3 DNA reads as TGTGCCAGCAGTTTTTTGGGAGCCTTACAAGAGACCCAGTACTTC. Its translation: CASSFLGALQETQYF.

This clone was seen a handful of times. The V and J genes are TRBV27 and TRBJ1-5; the match to TRBD1 covers 7 bases. V dropped 6 bases and J dropped 7; count of bases not matched to a gene: 9. This CDR3 contains 14 residues. CDR1 MNHEY and CDR2 SMNVEV come from the germline V gene (reference sequence). The CDR3 DNA reads as TGTGCCAGCAGGCCCGGGACAGTCGGGCAGCCCCAGCATTTT. Amino acid sequence: CASRPGTVGQPQHF.

The rearrangement uses TRBV27 and TRBJ2-7; TRBD2 aligns across 13 bases. Trimming cost V 4 bases and J 6 bases; bases outside gene matches: 9. CDR3 length: 16 residues. Germline V gives CDR1 MNHEY, CDR2 SMNVEV (reference sequence). Here the CDR3 reads CASSSETSGGYVEQYV. CDR3 DNA sequence: TGTGCCAGCAGTTCCGAGACTAGCGGGGGGTATGTCGAGCAGTACGTC.

The chain joins TRBV5-1 to TRBJ1-2; D is unclear. CDR3 length: 13 residues. Germline CDR1 and CDR2: SGHRS and YFSETQ. V lost 8 bases and J lost 2, with 13 bases in between. The CDR3 region has the DNA TGCGCCAGTGCAGCAAGAGGAAACTATGGCTACACCTTC. This encodes CASAARGNYGYTF. The whole variable domain, remainder taken from reference TRBV5-1 and TRBJ1-2, is KAGVTQTPRYLIKTRGQQVTLSCSPISGHRSVSWYQQTPGQGLQFLFEYFSETQRNKGNFPGRFSGRQFSNSRSEMNVSTLELGDSALYLCASAARGNYGYTFGSGTRLTVV.

This chain joins TRBV2 and TRBJ2-5, with D hard to call. From germline, CDR1 is SNHLY and CDR2 FYNNEI. The CDR3 runs to 14 residues. V lost 4 bases and J lost 2, with 11 bases in between. The CDR3 is CASSVVPRQETQYF. In DNA form, the CDR3 reads TGTGCCAGCAGTGTGGTCCCTAGACAAGAGACCCAGTACTTC.

V gene TRBV30 combines with J gene TRBJ2-3, with D unclear. CDR3 length equals 12 residues. V was clipped by 7 bases and J by 6 bases, with 14 bases between them. The germline V gene encodes CDR1 GTSNPN and CDR2 SVGIG (reference sequence). The CDR3, as DNA: TGTGCCTCTTCTTTAGTCGGTGATACGCAGTATTTT. This gives the protein CASSLVGDTQYF. Using reference TRBV30 and TRBJ2-3 for the parts outside the CDR3, the full variable domain is SQTIHQWPATLVQPVGSPLSLECTVEGTSNPNLYWYRQAAGRGLQLLFYSVGIGQISSEVPQNLSASRPQDRQFILSSKKLLLSDSGFYLCASSLVGDTQYFGPGTRLTVL.

The V and J genes are TRBV7-2 and TRBJ2-7; 14 bases line up with TRBD2. The V gene end was trimmed by 5 bases and the J gene end by 5 bases; junction bases not matched to a gene: 8. This CDR3 spans 16 amino acids. From germline, CDR1 is SGHTA and CDR2 FQGNSA. CDR3 nucleotide sequence: TGTGCCAGCAGCCCCTGGACTAGCGGGAGGTACAACGAGCAGTACTTC. Translated, it gives CASSPWTSGRYNEQYF.

V usage is TRBV2 and J usage is TRBJ2-3, with 13 bases lining up with TRBD2. The CDR3 is made up of 15 amino acids. CDR1 and CDR2 (germline): SNHLY, FYNNEI. After removal of 9 bases from V and 4 bases from J, the junction contained 7 bases not matched to a gene. For the CDR3, the DNA is TGTGCCAGGGCCGGGGGGACTAGCGGGGCAGATACGCAGTATTTT. It translates to CARAGGTSGADTQYF.

The rearrangement links TRBV18 to TRBJ1-3, with 7 bases fitting TRBD1. V shed 6 bases, J shed 4 bases, and the junction held 9 bases outside the gene matches. This CDR3 has 15 residues. Per germline, CDR1 KGHSH and CDR2 LQKENI. The chain's CDR3 is CASSNDRDLGNTIYF. The CDR3 DNA sequence: TGTGCCAGCTCGAACGACAGGGACCTAGGAAACACCATATATTTT.

The CDR3, as DNA: TGTGCCACCTCCGGACAGGGGGTATCCCTTCTTTCCTTAGAGGGGTATGGCTACACCTTC. Translation gives CATSGQGVSLLSLEGYGYTF. The chain is built from TRBV28 and TRBJ1-2; 10 bases fit TRBD1. Losses at the gene ends were 10 bases for V and 5 bases for J; bases not matched to a gene: 28. Germline V gene lookup returns CDR1 MDHEN and CDR2 SYDVKM. This CDR3 is built from 20 residues.

A single count supports this clone. This chain links TRBV27 with TRBJ1-1; tentative D call: TRBD1 (5 bases). This CDR3 has 13 amino acids. V was shortened by 8 bases and J by 5 bases, with 15 bases between the two germline ends. Germline CDR1 is MNHEY and CDR2 is SMNVEV (reference sequence). The DNA of the CDR3 is TGTGCCAGCGGGGCCGTGTGGGGTACTGAAGCTTTCTTT. This sequence encodes CASGAVWGTEAFF.

Remarks on this clone: Distinct nucleotide sequences in the sample also encode this CDR3. This sequence joins TRBV7-2 and TRBJ1-2; TRBD1 matches at 10 bases. This CDR3 has 14 amino acids. Germline CDR1 is SGHTA and CDR2 is FQGNSA. V dropped 1 base and J dropped 5; count of bases not matched to a gene: 1. Here the CDR3 reads CASSLVGQGYGYTF. Written as DNA, the CDR3 is TGTGCCAGCAGCTTAGTGGGACAGGGGTATGGCTACACCTTC.

The chain couples TRBV28 to TRBJ1-1; unclear D gene. The V gene lost 4 bases and the J gene lost 12 bases, with 12 bases spanning the gap. Germline V gives CDR1 MDHEN, CDR2 SYDVKM. The CDR3 is 11 residues long. CDR3: CASSSGFSSFF. The CDR3 region has the DNA TGTGCCAGCAGTTCTGGCTTCTCATCTTTCTTT.

J is TRBJ2-1 and V is TRBV29-1; TRBD1 matches at 10 bases. Germline V gene lookup returns CDR1 SQVTM and CDR2 ANQGSEA. The CDR3 covers 14 residues. The V gene end was trimmed by 3 bases and the J gene end by 11 bases; junction bases not matched to a gene: 10. The CDR3 loop is CSVDGQGDIIKQFF. CDR3 DNA: TGCAGCGTTGATGGACAGGGGGACATCATAAAGCAGTTCTTC.

The sample holds one count of this clone. V and J are TRBV28 and TRBJ2-4; unclear D gene. CDR1 and CDR2 from the germline V gene are MDHEN and SYDVKM. V lost 2 bases to trimming and J lost 0 bases, with 8 bases between them. The CDR3 is 15 amino acids. The CDR3 DNA sequence: TGTGCCAGCAGTTTACGGTCCTTAGCCAAAAACATTCAGTACTTC. Its translation is CASSLRSLAKNIQYF.

The chain links TRBV4-3 to TRBJ2-1; 11 positions agree with TRBD2. The CDR3 is 16 amino acids. V was pared by 1 base and J by 7 bases, with 6 bases of the junction left unmatched. CDR1 and CDR2 (germline): LGHNA, YSLEER. The CDR3 bases are TGCGCCAGCAGCCAAGTATATAGCGGGAGGGGTAATGAGCAGTTCTTC. Protein product: CASSQVYSGRGNEQFF.

The CDR3 loop reads CASSTSGGAANEQFF. The CDR3 DNA follows: TGTGCCAGCAGTACTAGCGGGGGGGCGGCGAATGAGCAGTTCTTC. The V and J genes are TRBV6-1 and TRBJ2-1, with 13 nucleotides matching TRBD2. CDR1 is MNHNS and CDR2 is SASEGT in the germline V gene. This CDR3 is built from 15 residues. The ends lost 5 bases at V and 7 bases at J; junction bases unmatched: 5.

The sample holds a few counts of this clone. V and J are TRBV19 and TRBJ1-4; possible D gene TRBD1, 6 bases. Germline V gives CDR1 LNHDA, CDR2 SQIVND (reference sequence). The CDR3 is made up of 15 amino acids. Trimming took 5 bases from V and 3 from J, leaving 13 bases between them. CDR3 region: CASSERGAPNEKLFF. The CDR3, as DNA: TGTGCCAGTAGTGAACGGGGGGCCCCTAATGAAAAACTGTTTTTT.

This clone was detected a few times. The chain joins TRBV27 to TRBJ1-6, with 12 positions matching TRBD1. From germline, CDR1 is MNHEY and CDR2 SMNVEV (reference sequence). Trimming at V came to 6 bases and at J to 5 bases, leaving 8 bases not matched to a gene. The CDR3 runs to 17 residues. DNA for the CDR3: TGTGCCAGCAGGGGGACAGGGGGCGCTTTCGATAATTCACCCCTCCACTTT. Protein product: CASRGTGGAFDNSPLHF.

This chain uses TRBV4-3 with TRBJ2-1; perhaps TRBD1 as D (5 bases). Trimming took off 3 bases at V and 9 bases at J, with 18 bases between the two ends. Germline V gene lookup returns CDR1 LGHNA and CDR2 YSLEER. This CDR3 has 15 residues. The CDR3 loop reads CASSHRLQRGAEQFF. The CDR3 DNA is TGCGCCAGCAGCCACCGCCTCCAAAGGGGTGCTGAGCAGTTCTTC.

This clone was observed a few times. V usage is TRBV5-4 and J usage is TRBJ2-1; a weak D match, TRBD2 (5 bases). The CDR3 has 13 residues. Trimming left V 6 bases short and J 8 bases short, with 15 bases between. The V gene's germline CDR1 is SGHNT and CDR2 YYREEE (reference sequence). The CDR3 loop reads CASTEVGEDEQFF. In DNA form, the CDR3 reads TGTGCCAGCACCGAGGTGGGAGAGGATGAGCAGTTCTTC.

The chain employs TRBV6-5 and TRBJ2-7; D remains ambiguous. Germline CDR1 is MNHEY and CDR2 is SVGAGI. The CDR3 runs to 14 residues. The ends were cut back, 6 bases at V and 6 bases at J, with 18 bases in the middle. In nucleotides, the CDR3 is TGTGCCAGCAGGGCAATACCCTCTGGGCCCGAGCAGTACGTC. Translation: CASRAIPSGPEQYV.

This sequence joins TRBV29-1 and TRBJ1-1; D might be TRBD1 (6 bases). Germline CDR1 reads SQVTM; CDR2 reads ANQGSEA. This CDR3 has 13 residues. This CDR3 reads CAHHGGGAGEAFF. Written as DNA, the CDR3 is TGCGCCCACCACGGGGGGGGCGCGGGTGAAGCTTTCTTT.